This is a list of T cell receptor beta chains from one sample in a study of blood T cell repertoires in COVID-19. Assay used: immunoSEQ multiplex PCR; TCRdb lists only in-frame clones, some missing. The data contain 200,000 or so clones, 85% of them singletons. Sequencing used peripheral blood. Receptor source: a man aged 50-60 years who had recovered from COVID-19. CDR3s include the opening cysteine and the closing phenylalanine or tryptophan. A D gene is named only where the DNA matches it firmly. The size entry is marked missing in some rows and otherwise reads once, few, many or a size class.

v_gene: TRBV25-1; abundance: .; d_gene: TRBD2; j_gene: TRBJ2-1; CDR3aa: CASNLSSGINNEQFF; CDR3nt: TGTGCCAGCAACCTATCTAGCGGGATTAACAATGAGCAGTTCTTC
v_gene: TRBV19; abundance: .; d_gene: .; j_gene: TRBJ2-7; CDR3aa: CASSIYQNAYEQYF; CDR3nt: TGTGCCAGTAGTATCTATCAAAACGCCTACGAGCAGTACTTC
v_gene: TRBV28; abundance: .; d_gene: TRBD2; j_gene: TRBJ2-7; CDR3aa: CACRLAGGPGAYF; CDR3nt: TGTGCCTGTCGACTAGCGGGAGGGCCGGGGGCGTACTTC
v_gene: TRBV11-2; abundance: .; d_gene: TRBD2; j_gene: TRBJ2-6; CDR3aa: CASRGGWANVLTF; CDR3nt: TGTGCCAGCCGCGGGGGATGGGCCAACGTCCTGACTTTC
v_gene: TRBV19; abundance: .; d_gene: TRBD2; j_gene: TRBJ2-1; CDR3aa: CASRRFAGEYNEQFF; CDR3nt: TGTGCCAGCCGACGTTTCGCGGGAGAATACAATGAGCAGTTCTTC
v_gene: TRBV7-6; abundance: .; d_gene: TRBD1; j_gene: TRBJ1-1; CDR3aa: CASSPTGMVTEAFF; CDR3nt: TGTGCCAGCAGTCCGACAGGGATGGTTACTGAAGCTTTCTTT
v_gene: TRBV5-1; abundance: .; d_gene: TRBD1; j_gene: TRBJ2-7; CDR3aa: CASSLASGTGPYEQYF; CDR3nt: TGCGCCAGCAGCTTGGCCTCAGGGACAGGACCCTACGAGCAGTACTTC
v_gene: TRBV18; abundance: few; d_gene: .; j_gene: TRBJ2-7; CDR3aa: CASSPQGSQYEQYF; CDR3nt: TGTGCCAGCTCACCACAGGGGTCCCAATACGAGCAGTACTTC
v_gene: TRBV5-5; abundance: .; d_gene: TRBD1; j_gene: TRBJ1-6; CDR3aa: CASRWDRFSPLHF; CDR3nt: TGTGCCAGCAGGTGGGACAGGTTTTCACCCCTCCACTTT
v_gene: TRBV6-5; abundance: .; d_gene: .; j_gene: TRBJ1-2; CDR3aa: CASSYSAGAKGYTF; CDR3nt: TGTGCCAGCAGTTACTCCGCCGGTGCAAAGGGCTACACCTTC
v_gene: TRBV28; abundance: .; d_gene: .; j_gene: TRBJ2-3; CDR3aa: CASSLQTGTDTQYF; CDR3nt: TGTGCCAGCAGTCTCCAAACAGGTACAGATACGCAGTATTTT
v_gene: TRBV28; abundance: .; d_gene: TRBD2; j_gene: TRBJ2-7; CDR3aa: CASSPAGGASYEQYF; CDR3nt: TGTGCCAGCAGTCCCGCGGGGGGTGCCTCCTACGAGCAGTACTTC
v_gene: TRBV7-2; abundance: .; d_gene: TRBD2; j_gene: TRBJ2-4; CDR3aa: CASSPPGTRKNIQYF; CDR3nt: TGTGCCAGCAGCCCCCCCGGGACTAGGAAAAACATTCAGTACTTC
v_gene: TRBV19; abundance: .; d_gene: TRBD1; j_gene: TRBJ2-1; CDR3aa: CATQTGGLGNEQFF; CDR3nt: TGTGCCACCCAGACAGGGGGCCTGGGGAATGAGCAGTTCTTC
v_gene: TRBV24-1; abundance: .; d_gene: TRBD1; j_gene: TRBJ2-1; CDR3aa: CATSDPGQGLYNEQFF; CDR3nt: TGTGCCACCAGTGATCCTGGACAGGGCCTTTACAATGAGCAGTTCTTC
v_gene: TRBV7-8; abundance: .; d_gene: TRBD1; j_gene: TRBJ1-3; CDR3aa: CASSLARTGGNTIYF; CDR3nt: TGTGCCAGCAGCTTAGCGCGGACAGGGGGAAACACCATATATTTT